This T cell receptor beta chain is from a study of cytomegalovirus exposure and HLA in healthy donors. Study-level findings and limits: Later work found most CMV-associated TCR beta chains apparently HLA-restricted. Follow-up analysis later connected one missense variant in DCLRE1C with trimming of TCR beta V- and J-genes. An apparent linkage of common viral pathogens to several of the most significant clusters emerged in a later analysis.

Germline V gene data show CDR1 as MGHDK and CDR2 as SYGVNS. Losses at the gene ends were 3 bases for V and 13 bases for J; bases not matched to a gene: 6. The CDR3 runs to 12 residues. Comments on this clone: As yet, its antigen is unknown.

Amplification used 60 Vbeta primers and 13 Jbeta primers. TCRdb keeps only in-frame clones here, not all; method: immunoSEQ multiplex PCR. The sample consists of approximately 140,000 clones, 70% to 85% of them appearing once. Sequencing input: PBMCs. This receptor was obtained from a boy aged 2-15 years in good health and CMV-seronegative. The chain carries TRBV25-1 and TRBJ2-1, with 7 bases fitting TRBD2. CDR3 in amino acids: CASSDPSGTQFF. The CDR3 DNA sequence: TGTGCCAGCAGTGACCCCAGCGGGACTCAGTTCTTC. Combining the CDR3 with reference TRBV25-1 and TRBJ2-1 gives the whole variable domain EADIYQTPRYLVIGTGKKITLECSQTMGHDKMYWYQQDPGMELHLIHYSYGVNSTEKGDLSSESTVSRIRTEHFPLTLESARPSHTSQYLCASSDPSGTQFFGPGTRLTVL.